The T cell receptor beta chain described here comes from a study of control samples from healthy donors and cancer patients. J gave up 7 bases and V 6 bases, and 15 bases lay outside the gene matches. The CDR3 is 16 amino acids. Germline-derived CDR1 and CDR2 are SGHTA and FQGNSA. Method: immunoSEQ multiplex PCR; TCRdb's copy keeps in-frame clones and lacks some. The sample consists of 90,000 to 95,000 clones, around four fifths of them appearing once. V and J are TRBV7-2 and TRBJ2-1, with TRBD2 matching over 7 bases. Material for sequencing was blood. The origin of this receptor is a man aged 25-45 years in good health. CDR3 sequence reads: CASRQSPGLGGNEQFF. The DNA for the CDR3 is TGTGCCAGCAGGCAATCCCCGGGTCTGGGAGGGAATGAGCAGTTCTTC.